The present TCR beta chain was sequenced within a study of T cells in Graves' hyperthyroidism and ophthalmopathy. The source material, RNA transcripts, was used to amplify TCR beta CDR3 regions. In the first-round RT-PCR of the TCR CDR3, the HTBI primer set was used. TCRdb independently ran MiXCR on the multiplex PCR reads; one entry per CDR3 protein. The repertoire holds about 770,000 distinct CDR3 sequences, roughly 20% seen once, with 15% to 20% in the top ten. V shed 6 bases and J 3 bases; nucleotides not matched to a gene: 9. The germline V gene encodes CDR1 SNHLY and CDR2 FYNNEI. The CDR3 has 15 residues. This clonotype was recorded a few times.

The sequence came from a woman aged 50 to 60 with Graves' hyperthyroidism that later progressed to Graves' ophthalmopathy. The chain is built from TRBV2 and TRBJ2-7; 9 bases map to TRBD1. What was sequenced was blood. The chain's CDR3 is CASSPAGTGFYEQYF. CDR3 nucleotides: TGTGCCAGCAGCCCTGCCGGGACAGGGTTCTACGAGCAGTACTTC.